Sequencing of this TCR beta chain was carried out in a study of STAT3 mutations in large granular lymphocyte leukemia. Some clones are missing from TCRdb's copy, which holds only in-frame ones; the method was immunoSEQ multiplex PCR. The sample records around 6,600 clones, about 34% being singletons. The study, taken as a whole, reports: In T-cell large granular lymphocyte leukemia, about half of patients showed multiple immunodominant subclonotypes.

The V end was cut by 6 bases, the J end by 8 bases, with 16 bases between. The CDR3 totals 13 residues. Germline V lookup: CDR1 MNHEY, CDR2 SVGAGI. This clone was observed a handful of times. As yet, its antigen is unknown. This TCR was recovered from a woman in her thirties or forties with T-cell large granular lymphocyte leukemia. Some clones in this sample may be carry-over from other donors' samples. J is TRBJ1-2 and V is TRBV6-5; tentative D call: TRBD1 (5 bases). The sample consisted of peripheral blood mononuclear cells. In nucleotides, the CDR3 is TGTGCCAGCAGACCAAACAGGTGGATCGGCTACACCTTC. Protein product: CASRPNRWIGYTF.